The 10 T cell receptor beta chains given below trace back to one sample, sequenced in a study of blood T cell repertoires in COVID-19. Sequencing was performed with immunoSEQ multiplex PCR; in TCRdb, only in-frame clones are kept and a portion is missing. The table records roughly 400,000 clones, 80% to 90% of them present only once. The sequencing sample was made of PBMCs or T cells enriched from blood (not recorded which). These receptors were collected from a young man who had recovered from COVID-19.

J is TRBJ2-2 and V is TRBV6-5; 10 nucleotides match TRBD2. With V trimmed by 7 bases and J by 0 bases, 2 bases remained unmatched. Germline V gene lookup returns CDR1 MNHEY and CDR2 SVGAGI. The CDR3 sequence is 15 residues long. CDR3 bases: TGTGCCAGCAATGGACTAGCGGCGAACACCGGGGAGCTGTTTTTT. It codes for CASNGLAANTGELFF.

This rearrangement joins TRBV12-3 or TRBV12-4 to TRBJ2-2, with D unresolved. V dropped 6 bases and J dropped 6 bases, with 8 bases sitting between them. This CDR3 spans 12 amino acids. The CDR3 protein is CASRIGAGELFF. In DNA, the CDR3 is TGTGCCAGCAGAATAGGAGCCGGGGAGCTGTTTTTT.

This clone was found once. CDR3 bases: TGTGCCAGCAGCACGGGACTAGCGAGGGCAGATACGCAGTATTTT. It is translated as CASSTGLARADTQYF. The chain couples TRBV11-1 to TRBJ2-3; 10 bases map to TRBD2. J lost 4 bases, V lost 5 bases, and 6 bases had no gene match. This CDR3 spans 15 amino acids. The germline V gene has CDR1 SGHAT and CDR2 FQDESV (reference sequence).

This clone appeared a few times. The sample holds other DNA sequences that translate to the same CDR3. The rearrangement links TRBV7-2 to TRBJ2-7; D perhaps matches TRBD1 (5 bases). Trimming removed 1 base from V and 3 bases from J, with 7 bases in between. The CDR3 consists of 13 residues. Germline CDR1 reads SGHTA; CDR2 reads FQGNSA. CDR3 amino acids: CASSLDRNYEQYF. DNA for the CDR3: TGTGCCAGCAGCTTAGACAGGAACTACGAGCAGTACTTC.

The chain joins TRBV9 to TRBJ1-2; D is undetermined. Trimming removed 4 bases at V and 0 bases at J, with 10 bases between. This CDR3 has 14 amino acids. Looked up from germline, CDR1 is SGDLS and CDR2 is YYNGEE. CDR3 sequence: CASSPTGSNYGYTF. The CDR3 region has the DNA TGTGCCAGCAGCCCGACGGGGTCTAACTATGGCTACACCTTC.

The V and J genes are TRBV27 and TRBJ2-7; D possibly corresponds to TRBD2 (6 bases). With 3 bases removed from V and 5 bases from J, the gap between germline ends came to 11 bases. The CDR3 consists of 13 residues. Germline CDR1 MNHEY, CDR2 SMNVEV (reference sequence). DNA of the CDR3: TGTGCCAGCAGTTTCAGACTAGGAAACGAGCAGTACTTC. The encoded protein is CASSFRLGNEQYF.

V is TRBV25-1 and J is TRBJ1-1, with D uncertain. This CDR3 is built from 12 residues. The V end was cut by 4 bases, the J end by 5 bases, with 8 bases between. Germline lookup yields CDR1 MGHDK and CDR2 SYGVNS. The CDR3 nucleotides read TGTGCCAGCAGTGGGCAGGCAACTGAAGCTTTCTTT. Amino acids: CASSGQATEAFF. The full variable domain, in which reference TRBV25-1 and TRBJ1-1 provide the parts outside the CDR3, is EADIYQTPRYLVIGTGKKITLECSQTMGHDKMYWYQQDPGMELHLIHYSYGVNSTEKGDLSSESTVSRIRTEHFPLTLESARPSHTSQYLCASSGQATEAFFGQGTRLTVV.

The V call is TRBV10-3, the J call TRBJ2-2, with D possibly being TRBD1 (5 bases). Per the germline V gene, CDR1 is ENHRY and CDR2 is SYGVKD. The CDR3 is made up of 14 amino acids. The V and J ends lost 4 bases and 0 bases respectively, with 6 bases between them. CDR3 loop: CAISGQTNTGELFF. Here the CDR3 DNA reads TGTGCCATCAGTGGACAGACGAACACCGGGGAGCTGTTTTTT.

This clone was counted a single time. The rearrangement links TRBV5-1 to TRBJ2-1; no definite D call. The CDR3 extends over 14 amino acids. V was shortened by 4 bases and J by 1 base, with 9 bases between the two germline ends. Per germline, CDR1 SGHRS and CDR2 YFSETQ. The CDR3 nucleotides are TGCGCCAGCAGCCAGGAATGGTCCTACAATGAGCAGTTCTTC. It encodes CASSQEWSYNEQFF.

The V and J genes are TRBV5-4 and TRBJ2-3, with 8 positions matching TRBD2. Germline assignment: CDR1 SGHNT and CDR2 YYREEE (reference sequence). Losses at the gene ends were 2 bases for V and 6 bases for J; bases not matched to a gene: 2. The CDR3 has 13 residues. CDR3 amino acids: CASSFAGGDTQYF. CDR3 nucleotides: TGTGCCAGCAGCTTCGCGGGAGGCGATACGCAGTATTTT.